The 30 T cell receptor beta chains listed next were all sequenced from one sample in a study of T cells after yellow fever vaccination. From the 5' RACE reads, TCRdb called clonotypes with MiXCR, one entry per CDR3 protein. The sample lists fewer than 450,000 distinct CDR3 sequences; roughly 8.4% were seen once. The sequences come from PBMCs, collected around 45 days after the first yellow fever vaccination. Receptors originate from a young man who received the YFV17D yellow fever vaccine.

In this sample, this clonotype turned up a few times. The chain carries TRBV11-2 and TRBJ1-2; D may be TRBD1 (5 bases). The CDR3 is 14 amino acids. Germline-derived CDR1 and CDR2 are SGHAT and FQNNGV. Trimming stripped 3 bases from V and 4 bases from J, with 12 bases between. CDR3 amino acids: CASSFGGTVYGYTF. CDR3 DNA sequence: TGTGCCAGCAGCTTCGGAGGGACGGTCTATGGCTACACCTTC.

V is TRBV20-1 and J is TRBJ2-5; the D gene is possibly TRBD2 (5 bases). The CDR3 is 14 residues long. V lost 3 bases to trimming and J lost 6 bases, with 17 bases between them. Germline assignment: CDR1 DFQATT and CDR2 SNEGSKA (reference sequence). In DNA, the CDR3 is TGCAGTGCTAGTCGGGAAAGCATCGGGAAGACCCAGTACTTC. Encoded protein: CSASRESIGKTQYF.

The rearrangement links TRBV3-1 to TRBJ2-5; TRBD1 or TRBD2 may be the D gene (5 bases each). V was trimmed by 7 bases and J by 1 base, leaving 13 bases between them. Germline values: CDR1 LGHDT, CDR2 YNNKEL (reference sequence). The CDR3 runs to 14 residues. The CDR3 nucleotides are TGTGCCAGCACTCAGGGCGGGTCCCAAGAGACCCAGTACTTC. Its translation: CASTQGGSQETQYF.

This clonotype came up many times. J is TRBJ2-5 and V is TRBV7-9, with 7 positions matching TRBD2. The CDR3 consists of 13 residues. CDR1 and CDR2 (germline): SEHNR, FQNEAQ (reference sequence). The V segment lost 5 bases and the J segment 4 bases; nucleotides outside the gene matches: 4. CDR3 loop: CASSKPGGETQYF. The DNA for the CDR3 is TGTGCCAGCAGCAAACCGGGAGGAGAGACCCAGTACTTC.

The table lists this clonotype with a few counts. The V call is TRBV19, the J call TRBJ2-1; D is possibly TRBD2 (6 bases). CDR3 length: 14 residues. Germline loops: CDR1 LNHDA, CDR2 SQIVND (reference sequence). Trimming took off 5 bases at V and 7 bases at J, with 15 bases between the two ends. The CDR3 here is CASSPGLIRNEQFF. In DNA form, the CDR3 reads TGTGCCAGTAGTCCCGGACTAATTCGGAATGAGCAGTTCTTC.

The chain joins TRBV29-1 to TRBJ1-1; D remains ambiguous. The V end was cut by 5 bases, the J end by 5 bases, with 21 bases between. The V gene's germline CDR1 is SQVTM and CDR2 ANQGSEA. The CDR3 sequence is 15 residues long. The CDR3 region has the DNA TGCAGCGTTACGACTCCCCGGAAGGGAACAACTGAAGCTTTCTTT. It specifies CSVTTPRKGTTEAFF.

This sequence joins TRBV27 and TRBJ2-1, with 10 bases fitting TRBD2. This CDR3 spans 15 amino acids. The germline CDR1 and CDR2 sequences are MNHEY and SMNVEV (reference sequence). The V and J ends lost 5 bases and 8 bases, in that order; junction bases with no gene match: 9. The CDR3 protein is CASSPPGLAFDEQFF. CDR3 coding DNA: TGTGCCAGCAGTCCTCCGGGACTAGCGTTCGATGAGCAGTTCTTC.

The gene calls are TRBV5-5 and TRBJ1-5; TRBD1 is a possible D gene (6 bases). With 3 bases removed from V and 0 bases from J, the gap between germline ends came to 13 bases. There are 16 residues in the CDR3. From germline, CDR1 is SGHKS and CDR2 YYEKEE (reference sequence). The DNA of the CDR3 is TGTGCCAGCAGCTCCGGGACATTGTATAGCAATCAGCCCCAGCATTTT. Its protein is CASSSGTLYSNQPQHF.

V gene TRBV20-1 combines with J gene TRBJ1-1, with D perhaps matching TRBD1 (6 bases). The CDR3 extends over 13 amino acids. V was trimmed by 6 bases and J by 1 base, leaving 12 bases between them. Germline assignment: CDR1 DFQATT and CDR2 SNEGSKA (reference sequence). The CDR3 sequence is CSAQGWRNTEAFF. In nucleotides, the CDR3 is TGCAGTGCACAGGGTTGGCGGAACACTGAAGCTTTCTTT.

This clonotype was detected only a few times. This chain links TRBV6-5 with TRBJ1-2, with unresolved D. Per germline, CDR1 MNHEY and CDR2 SVGAGI. The CDR3 runs to 15 residues. V lost 0 bases and J 2 bases, leaving 10 bases between the germline ends. The CDR3 coding sequence is TGTGCCAGCAGTTACTCTCTCGCGGACAACTATGGCTACACCTTC. This sequence encodes CASSYSLADNYGYTF.

This clonotype was recorded a few times. The V gene is TRBV4-3, the J gene TRBJ2-2, with 11 bases identical to TRBD2. J was trimmed by 7 bases and V by 5 bases; bases with no gene match: 6. The CDR3 is made up of 15 amino acids. The germline V gene has CDR1 LGHNA and CDR2 YSLEER. DNA for the CDR3: TGCGCCAGCAGCAGTACTAGCGGGGGAATCGGGGAGCTGTTTTTT. It specifies CASSSTSGGIGELFF.

This clonotype occurred a few times. J is TRBJ2-5 and V is TRBV12-3 or TRBV12-4; 12 positions agree with TRBD1. V trimming: 7 bases; J trimming: 5 bases; junction bases outside the gene matches: 11. CDR3 length equals 16 residues. The CDR3 coding sequence is TGTGCCAGCACCCAGGGACAGGGGGCGCTTTTGGAGACCCAGTACTTC. Translation: CASTQGQGALLETQYF.

The table lists this clonotype with a few counts. This sequence joins TRBV6-5 and TRBJ2-5; 7 nucleotides line up with TRBD2. After removal of 0 bases from V and 1 base from J, the junction contained 5 bases not matched to a gene. Germline V gene data show CDR1 as MNHEY and CDR2 as SVGAGI. This CDR3 is built from 16 residues. The DNA for the CDR3 is TGTGCCAGCAGTTACTCTGAGCGGGGTGCCCAAGAGACCCAGTACTTC. Protein product: CASSYSERGAQETQYF.

The chain joins TRBV5-1 to TRBJ2-1; D may be TRBD2 (7 bases). CDR1 and CDR2 from the germline V gene are SGHRS and YFSETQ. Trimming stripped 1 base from V and 6 bases from J, with 14 bases between. The CDR3 is 15 amino acids. Here the CDR3 reads CASSLRGAPFNEQFF. CDR3 coding DNA: TGCGCCAGCAGCTTGCGGGGGGCCCCCTTCAATGAGCAGTTCTTC.

This clonotype was observed a few times. The CDR3 nucleotides read TGCGCCAGCAGCTCCCTGCATGAGCAGTTCTTC. It specifies CASSSLHEQFF. The chain recombines TRBV5-1 with TRBJ2-1, with D unclear. Germline values: CDR1 SGHRS, CDR2 YFSETQ. CDR3 length equals 11 residues. Trimming stripped 3 bases from V and 8 bases from J, with 6 bases between.

The chain is built from TRBV4-1 and TRBJ2-3, with D perhaps being TRBD1 or TRBD2 (6 bases each). V was trimmed by 0 bases and J by 0 bases, leaving 10 bases between them. Germline V gene sequence: CDR1 MGHRA, CDR2 YSYEKL. This CDR3 has 16 residues. The CDR3 region is CASSQESGASTDTQYF. The CDR3 nucleotides read TGCGCCAGCAGCCAAGAATCGGGGGCAAGCACAGATACGCAGTATTTT.

As to this clonotype: This may be a read error: a much more frequent sequence differs by one nucleotide. The V call is TRBV20-1, the J call TRBJ2-7, with 9 bases matching TRBD2. Unmatched junction bases numbered 9, after V lost 3 bases and J lost 12 bases. The CDR3 extends over 12 amino acids. Germline V gene sequence: CDR1 DFQATT, CDR2 SNEGSKA (reference sequence). This CDR3 is CSASSSGEAAYF. In DNA, the CDR3 is TGCAGTGCTAGTTCTAGCGGGGAGGCCGCGTACTTC.

The V and J genes are TRBV6-5 and TRBJ1-1; weak D call: TRBD1 (5 bases). V dropped 2 bases and J dropped 6 bases, with 10 bases sitting between them. Germline loops: CDR1 MNHEY, CDR2 SVGAGI. The CDR3 covers 13 residues. The CDR3 DNA is TGTGCCAGCAGTTACCAAAGACAGTCTGAAGCTTTCTTT. Amino acid sequence: CASSYQRQSEAFF.

This clonotype was counted between two and nine times. This chain links TRBV12-3 or TRBV12-4 with TRBJ1-5, with 7 bases matching TRBD1. V lost 5 bases to trimming and J lost 6 bases; unmatched junction nucleotides: 10. This CDR3 region has 15 residues. The DNA for the CDR3 is TGTGCCAGCAGTAGATTGACAGGGTTTGGTCAGCCCCAGCATTTT. Translated: CASSRLTGFGQPQHF.

In its sample, this clonotype was seen many times. The chain recombines TRBV12-3 or TRBV12-4 with TRBJ2-5; D ambiguous. The germline V and J ends were trimmed by 2 bases and 2 bases, with 9 bases remaining between them. The CDR3 sequence is 14 residues long. The CDR3 loop is CASSLPTTQETQYF. In nucleotides, the CDR3 is TGTGCCAGCAGTTTACCGACAACGCAAGAGACCCAGTACTTC.

This clonotype was found many times. The chain employs TRBV13 and TRBJ2-3; D ambiguous. Trimming left V 1 base short and J 4 bases short, with 3 bases between. The CDR3 spans 12 residues. Germline V gene data show CDR1 as PRHDT and CDR2 as FYEKMQ (reference sequence). The CDR3 DNA reads TGTGCCAGCAGCTTAGACGCAGATACGCAGTATTTT. It translates to CASSLDADTQYF.

The rearrangement joins TRBV7-2 to TRBJ2-7, with D uncertain. Germline V CDR1 and CDR2: SGHTA, FQGNSA. Trimming left V 5 bases short and J 6 bases short, with 14 bases between. CDR3 length equals 13 residues. The CDR3 sequence is CASSLNLTPEQYF. The CDR3 region has the DNA TGTGCCAGCAGCCTCAACTTAACGCCCGAGCAGTACTTC.

This clonotype was detected ten times or more. The chain couples TRBV7-8 to TRBJ2-1; D is unclear. The CDR3 has 11 residues. The V end was cut by 5 bases, the J end by 8 bases, with 7 bases between. CDR1 is SGHVS and CDR2 is FQNEAQ in the germline V gene. The CDR3 DNA sequence: TGTGCCAGCAGCGCGTTCTATGAGCAGTTCTTC. Amino acid sequence: CASSAFYEQFF.

The V and J genes are TRBV7-9 and TRBJ2-3; perhaps TRBD2 as D (6 bases). This CDR3 spans 14 amino acids. Germline loops: CDR1 SEHNR, CDR2 FQNEAQ (reference sequence). Trimming left V 4 bases short and J 7 bases short, with 15 bases between. Here the CDR3 reads CASSSSGDFYTQYF. The CDR3, as DNA: TGTGCCAGCAGCTCGTCTGGGGACTTTTATACGCAGTATTTT.

V is TRBV7-9 and J is TRBJ1-2; D is perhaps TRBD1 (5 bases). V gave up 5 bases and J gave up 3 bases, with 19 bases separating them. Germline-derived CDR1 and CDR2 are SEHNR and FQNEAQ (reference sequence). This CDR3 comprises 16 residues. Here the CDR3 reads CASSEKQVHGDYGYTF. Written as DNA, the CDR3 is TGTGCCAGCAGCGAAAAACAGGTGCACGGGGACTATGGCTACACCTTC.

This clonotype was counted many times. The V and J genes are TRBV6-2 or TRBV6-3 and TRBJ2-1; 11 bases agree with TRBD2. The CDR3 contains 14 residues. J gave up 7 bases and V 6 bases, and 5 bases lay outside the gene matches. Germline values: CDR1 MNHEY, CDR2 SVGEGT. Written as DNA, the CDR3 is TGTGCCAGCAGCCCTAGCGGGGGGATTAATGAGCAGTTCTTC. Encoded protein: CASSPSGGINEQFF.

This clonotype was seen a few times. The chain has TRBV7-6 and TRBJ2-3; TRBD1 matches at 9 bases. This CDR3 comprises 14 residues. CDR1 and CDR2 (germline): SGHVS, FNYEAQ. The ends lost 1 base at V and 8 bases at J; junction bases unmatched: 4. The CDR3 spells CASSLGDRAGTQYF. CDR3 sequence (DNA): TGTGCCAGCAGCTTAGGGGACAGGGCGGGTACGCAGTATTTT.

A few counts support this clonotype. The rearrangement links TRBV27 to TRBJ1-6; 11 bases are shared with TRBD1. The CDR3 totals 18 residues. J was trimmed by 5 bases and V by 6 bases; bases with no gene match: 12. Germline V lookup: CDR1 MNHEY, CDR2 SMNVEV (reference sequence). CDR3 DNA sequence: TGTGCCAGCAGCCGGGAACGGACAGGGGGCGTAGATAATTCACCCCTCCACTTT. It translates to CASSRERTGGVDNSPLHF.

This clonotype was picked up a small number of times. The rearrangement joins TRBV4-2 to TRBJ2-3, with TRBD2 matching 7 bases. The CDR3 is 14 amino acids. Germline-derived CDR1 and CDR2 are LGHNA and YNFKEQ. Trimming took 0 bases from V and 6 from J; bases not matched to a gene: 3. CDR3 nucleotides: TGTGCCAGCAGCCAAGATCGGCGGGGGGATACGCAGTATTTT. Translated, it gives CASSQDRRGDTQYF.

This clonotype was seen repeatedly, ten times or more. The chain links TRBV20-1 to TRBJ2-2; D is perhaps TRBD1 (6 bases). CDR1 is DFQATT and CDR2 is SNEGSKA in the germline V gene (reference sequence). V dropped 2 bases and J dropped 4 bases, with 14 bases sitting between them. CDR3 length: 15 residues. The CDR3 here is CSARRDTRTTGELFF. The CDR3 DNA reads as TGCAGTGCTAGAAGGGACACTCGAACCACCGGGGAGCTGTTTTTT.